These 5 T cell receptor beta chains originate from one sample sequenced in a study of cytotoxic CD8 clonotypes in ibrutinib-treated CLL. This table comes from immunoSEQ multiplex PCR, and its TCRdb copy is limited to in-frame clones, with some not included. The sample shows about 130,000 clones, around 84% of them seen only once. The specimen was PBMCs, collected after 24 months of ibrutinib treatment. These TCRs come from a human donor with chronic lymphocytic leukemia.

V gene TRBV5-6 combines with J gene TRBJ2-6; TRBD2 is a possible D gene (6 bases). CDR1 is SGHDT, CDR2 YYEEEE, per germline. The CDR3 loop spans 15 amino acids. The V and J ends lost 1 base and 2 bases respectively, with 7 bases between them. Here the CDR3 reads CASSLRRAGANVLTF. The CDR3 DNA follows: TGTGCCAGCAGCTTGAGGAGGGCTGGGGCCAACGTCCTGACTTTC.

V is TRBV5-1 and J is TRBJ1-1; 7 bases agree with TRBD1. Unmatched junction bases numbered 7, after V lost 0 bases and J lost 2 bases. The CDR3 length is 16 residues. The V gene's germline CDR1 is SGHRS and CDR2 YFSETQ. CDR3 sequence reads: CASSLGSGQPNTEAFF. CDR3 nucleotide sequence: TGCGCCAGCAGCTTGGGCTCGGGACAGCCTAACACTGAAGCTTTCTTT. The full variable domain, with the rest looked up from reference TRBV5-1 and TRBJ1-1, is KAGVTQTPRYLIKTRGQQVTLSCSPISGHRSVSWYQQTPGQGLQFLFEYFSETQRNKGNFPGRFSGRQFSNSRSEMNVSTLELGDSALYLCASSLGSGQPNTEAFFGQGTRLTVV.

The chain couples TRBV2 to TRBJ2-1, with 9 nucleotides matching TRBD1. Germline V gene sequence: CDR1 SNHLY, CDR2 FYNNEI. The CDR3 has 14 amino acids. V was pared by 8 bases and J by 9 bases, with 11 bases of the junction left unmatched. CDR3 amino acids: CASWPGQGVREQFF. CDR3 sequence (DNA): TGTGCCAGCTGGCCGGGACAGGGAGTCCGTGAGCAGTTCTTC.

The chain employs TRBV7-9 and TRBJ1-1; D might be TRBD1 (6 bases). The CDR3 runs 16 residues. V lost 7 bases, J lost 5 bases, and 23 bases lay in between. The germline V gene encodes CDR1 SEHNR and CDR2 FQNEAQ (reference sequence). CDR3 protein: CASTDGGGLERTEAFF. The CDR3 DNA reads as TGTGCCAGCACCGACGGGGGGGGCCTGGAGCGGACTGAAGCTTTCTTT.

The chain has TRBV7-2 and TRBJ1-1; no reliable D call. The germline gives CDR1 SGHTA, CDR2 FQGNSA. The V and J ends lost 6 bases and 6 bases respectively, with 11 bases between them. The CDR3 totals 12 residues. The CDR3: CASSSFFPEAFF. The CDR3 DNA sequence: TGTGCCAGCAGTTCTTTCTTCCCTGAAGCTTTCTTT.